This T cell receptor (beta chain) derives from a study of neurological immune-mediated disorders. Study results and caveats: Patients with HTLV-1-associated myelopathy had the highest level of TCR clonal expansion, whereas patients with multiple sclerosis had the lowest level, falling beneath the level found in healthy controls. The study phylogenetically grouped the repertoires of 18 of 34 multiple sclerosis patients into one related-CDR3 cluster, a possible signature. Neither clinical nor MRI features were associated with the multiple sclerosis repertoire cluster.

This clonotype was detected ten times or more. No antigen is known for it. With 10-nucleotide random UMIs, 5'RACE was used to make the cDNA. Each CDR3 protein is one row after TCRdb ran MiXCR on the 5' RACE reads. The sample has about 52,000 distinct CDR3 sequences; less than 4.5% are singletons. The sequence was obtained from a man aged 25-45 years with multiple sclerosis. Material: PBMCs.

CDR3 nucleotide sequence: TGCGCCAGCAGCTCTACGTGGGGCTCTACCACAGATACGCAGTATTTT. Translating it yields CASSSTWGSTTDTQYF. The chain couples TRBV5-1 to TRBJ2-3; D may be TRBD1 (5 bases). This CDR3 has 16 amino acids. CDR1 and CDR2 from the germline V gene are SGHRS and YFSETQ. Trimming cost V 3 bases and J 2 bases, with 16 bases left between them.